This T cell receptor beta chain was captured in a study of T cells after yellow fever vaccination. Turning to the study itself: SMART-Seq v4 Ultra Low Input served to prepare low-cell-number fractions.

It was through 5'RACE template switching that TCR cDNA was made, with a universal primer site and UMIs added. TCRdb reprocessed the 5' RACE reads via MiXCR and lists one record per CDR3 protein. Of around 550,000 distinct CDR3 sequences listed, roughly 19% are singletons. The TCR originated in a man aged 25 to 40 who received the YFV17D yellow fever vaccine. The source was PBMCs, collected 15 days after the yellow fever booster vaccination.

The CDR3 is CASSLGTGGSFEQFF. As DNA, the CDR3 is TGTGCCAGCAGTTTGGGGACAGGGGGATCATTCGAGCAGTTCTTC. The gene calls are TRBV12-3 or TRBV12-4 and TRBJ2-1, with 11 bases lining up with TRBD1. With V trimmed by 3 bases and J by 10 bases, 8 bases remained unmatched. The CDR3 loop spans 15 amino acids.